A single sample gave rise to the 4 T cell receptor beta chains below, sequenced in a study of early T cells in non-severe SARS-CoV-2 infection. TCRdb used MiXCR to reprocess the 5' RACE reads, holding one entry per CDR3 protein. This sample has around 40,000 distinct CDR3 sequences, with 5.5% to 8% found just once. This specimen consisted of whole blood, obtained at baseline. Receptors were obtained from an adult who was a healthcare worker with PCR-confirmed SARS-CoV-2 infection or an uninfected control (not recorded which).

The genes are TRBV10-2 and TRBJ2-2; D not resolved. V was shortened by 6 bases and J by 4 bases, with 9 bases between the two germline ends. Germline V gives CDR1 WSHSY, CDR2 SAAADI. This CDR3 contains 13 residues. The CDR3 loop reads CASRETGTGELFF. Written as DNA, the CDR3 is TGCGCCAGCAGAGAGACGGGCACCGGGGAGCTGTTTTTT.

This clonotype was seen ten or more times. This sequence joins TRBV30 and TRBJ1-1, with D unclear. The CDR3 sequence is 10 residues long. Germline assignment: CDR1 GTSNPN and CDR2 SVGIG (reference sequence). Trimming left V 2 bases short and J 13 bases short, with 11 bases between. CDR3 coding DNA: TGTGCCTGGAGTCAAGGGAGTATTTTCTTT. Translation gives CAWSQGSIFF.

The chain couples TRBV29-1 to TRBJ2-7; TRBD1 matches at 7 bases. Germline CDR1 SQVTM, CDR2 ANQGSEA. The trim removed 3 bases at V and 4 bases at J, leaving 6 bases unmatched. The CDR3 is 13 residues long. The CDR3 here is CSVETGLGYEQYF. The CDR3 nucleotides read TGCAGCGTTGAGACAGGGTTGGGATACGAGCAGTACTTC.

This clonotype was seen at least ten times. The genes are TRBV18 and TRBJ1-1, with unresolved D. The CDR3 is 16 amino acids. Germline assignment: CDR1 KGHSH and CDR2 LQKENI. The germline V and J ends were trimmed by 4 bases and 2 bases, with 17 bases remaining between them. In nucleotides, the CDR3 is TGTGCCAGCTCACGGACGGAGGCCAGGACCAACACTGAAGCTTTCTTT. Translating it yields CASSRTEARTNTEAFF.